This passage covers 15 T cell receptor beta chains from one sample sequenced in a study of blood T cells in healthy people across ages. Then a second PCR, running roughly 7 to 11 cycles, was carried out with a sample-barcoded 5' primer and a J-beta primer mix. In TCRdb, the 5' RACE reads were re-called with MiXCR into one record per CDR3 protein. Of under 950,000 distinct CDR3 sequences listed, approximately 21% are singletons. Material: blood. These receptors originate from a man in his 70s in good health.

V and J are TRBV5-1 and TRBJ2-3, with no clear D. Trimming removed 4 bases at V and 4 bases at J, with 7 bases between. The CDR3 is made up of 12 amino acids. Germline CDR1 reads SGHRS; CDR2 reads YFSETQ. In DNA form, the CDR3 reads TGCGCCAGCAGCCCAAATGCAGATACGCAGTATTTT. It specifies CASSPNADTQYF.

J is TRBJ2-1 and V is TRBV18; TRBD1 agrees at 7 bases. Trimming took 5 bases from V and 5 from J; bases not matched to a gene: 3. Germline V CDR1 and CDR2: KGHSH, LQKENI. This CDR3 is built from 13 residues. The CDR3 spells CASSWQGDNEQFF. Here the CDR3 DNA reads TGTGCCAGCTCATGGCAGGGGGACAATGAGCAGTTCTTC.

The chain has TRBV12-3 or TRBV12-4 and TRBJ1-1, with 7 bases matching TRBD1. The CDR3 has 15 residues. The trim removed 4 bases at V and 1 base at J, leaving 6 bases unmatched. The CDR3 coding sequence is TGTGCCAGCAGTTCCCGGACAGGCCCGAACACTGAAGCTTTCTTT. This gives the protein CASSSRTGPNTEAFF.

The rearrangement joins TRBV4-1 to TRBJ1-2; no clear D gene. CDR3 length: 13 residues. V dropped 4 bases and J dropped 6 bases, with 12 bases sitting between them. Per the germline V gene, CDR1 is MGHRA and CDR2 is YSYEKL. CDR3 nucleotide sequence: TGCGCCAGCAGCCGGCGGGAAACGGATGGCTACACCTTC. This translates into CASSRRETDGYTF.

The chain carries TRBV5-1 and TRBJ1-1; 8 bases agree with TRBD1. Germline V gives CDR1 SGHRS, CDR2 YFSETQ. The length of the CDR3 is 15 residues. The trim removed 4 bases at V and 3 bases at J, leaving 8 bases unmatched. The CDR3 DNA is TGCGCCAGCAGCCTAGGGACAGGCTTGGACACTGAAGCTTTCTTT. Its protein product is CASSLGTGLDTEAFF.

This clonotype has a handful of counts. Written as DNA, the CDR3 is TGTGCCAGCAGCTTAGGACTAGCGGTTGTCTACAATGAGCAGTTCTTC. Translated: CASSLGLAVVYNEQFF. The chain employs TRBV7-2 and TRBJ2-5, with 9 bases matching TRBD2. The J call may be faulty, since TRBJ2-1 better matches the DNA end. The length of the CDR3 is 16 residues. CDR1 is SGHTA and CDR2 is FQGNSA in the germline V gene.

This clonotype was recorded many times. The rearrangement uses TRBV6-5 and TRBJ1-6, with D possibly being TRBD1 (5 bases). Germline assignment: CDR1 MNHEY and CDR2 SVGAGI. V lost 4 bases to trimming and J lost 0 bases, with 13 bases between them. This CDR3 comprises 17 residues. This chain's CDR3 is CASSFSIDSSYNSPLHF. The CDR3 bases are TGTGCCAGCAGTTTCTCGATAGACAGCTCCTATAATTCACCCCTCCACTTT.

This clonotype came up a few times. The V and J genes are TRBV29-1 and TRBJ2-5; TRBD1 matches at 8 bases. After removal of 6 bases from V and 2 bases from J, the junction contained 11 bases not matched to a gene. This CDR3 spans 15 amino acids. Germline V gene lookup returns CDR1 SQVTM and CDR2 ANQGSEA. Here the CDR3 DNA reads TGCAGCGTCCAACGTTCCGGGACAGGTCAAGAGACCCAGTACTTC. Translated, it gives CSVQRSGTGQETQYF.

For this clonotype: Relative to the germline gene, one junction end is altered; a read error may explain this. J is TRBJ1-5 and V is TRBV24-1, with 8 bases lining up with TRBD1. Germline CDR1 reads KGHDR; CDR2 reads SFDVKD. The CDR3 is 15 residues long. In nucleotides, the CDR3 is TGTGCCCCCAGTGATGGTCAGGGGGCTATTCAGCCCCAGCATTTT. This codes for CAPSDGQGAIQPQHF.

The V call is TRBV7-2, the J call TRBJ1-2; tentative D call: TRBD1 (5 bases). The germline gives CDR1 SGHTA, CDR2 FQGNSA. The CDR3 contains 15 residues. V lost 1 base to trimming and J lost 7 bases, with 16 bases between them. The CDR3 region has the DNA TGTGCCAGCAGCTTAGGGGGCGGCACAGGATTTGGCTACACCTTC. It yields the protein CASSLGGGTGFGYTF.

CDR3 in amino acids: CASSQGGGKTEAFF. In DNA form, the CDR3 reads TGTGCCAGCAGCCAAGGGGGAGGGAAGACTGAAGCTTTCTTT. The gene calls are TRBV3-1 and TRBJ1-1; D gene uncertain. CDR1 LGHDT and CDR2 YNNKEL come from the germline V gene (reference sequence). V was clipped by 1 base and J by 5 bases, with 11 bases between them. The CDR3 extends over 14 amino acids.

There are a few counts of this clonotype. V usage is TRBV12-3 or TRBV12-4 and J usage is TRBJ2-1; no clear D. The J call may not be correct, given that the DNA end is closer to TRBJ2-7. The CDR3 is made up of 15 amino acids. The CDR3 loop reads CASSSPGLRSYEQYF. The CDR3 DNA sequence: TGTGCCAGCAGTTCCCCCGGGTTGAGGTCCTACGAGCAGTACTTC.

The genes are TRBV12-3 or TRBV12-4 and TRBJ2-5, with a weak D call TRBD1 (6 bases). This CDR3 spans 13 amino acids. V gave up 8 bases and J gave up 2 bases, with 12 bases separating them. CDR3: CASLWGTQETQYF. In DNA form, the CDR3 reads TGTGCCAGCCTATGGGGGACACAAGAGACCCAGTACTTC.

This clonotype was found many times. The chain is built from TRBV27 and TRBJ1-2; D call uncertain. Deletions cut 9 bases from V and 6 bases from J, with 17 bases between. The V gene's germline CDR1 is MNHEY and CDR2 SMNVEV (reference sequence). This CDR3 is built from 13 residues. In DNA, the CDR3 is TGTGCCAGGACAACTCAGGTTTTGGATGGCTACACCTTC. Protein product: CARTTQVLDGYTF.

This clonotype has only a few counts. The V and J genes are TRBV5-6 and TRBJ2-3; TRBD2 agrees at 7 bases. The CDR3 extends over 18 amino acids. Trimming took 2 bases from V and 0 from J; bases not matched to a gene: 12. Germline V CDR1 and CDR2: SGHDT, YYEEEE. The CDR3 DNA sequence: TGTGCCAGCAGCTTCGCGTCGGGCGGGAGTCTGAGCACAGATACGCAGTATTTT. This codes for CASSFASGGSLSTDTQYF. The variable domain in full, with the rest retrieved from reference TRBV5-6 and TRBJ2-3, is DAGVTQSPTHLIKTRGQQVTLRCSPKSGHDTVSWYQQALGQGPQFIFQYYEEEERQRGNFPDRFSGHQFPNYSSELNVNALLLGDSALYLCASSFASGGSLSTDTQYFGPGTRLTVL.